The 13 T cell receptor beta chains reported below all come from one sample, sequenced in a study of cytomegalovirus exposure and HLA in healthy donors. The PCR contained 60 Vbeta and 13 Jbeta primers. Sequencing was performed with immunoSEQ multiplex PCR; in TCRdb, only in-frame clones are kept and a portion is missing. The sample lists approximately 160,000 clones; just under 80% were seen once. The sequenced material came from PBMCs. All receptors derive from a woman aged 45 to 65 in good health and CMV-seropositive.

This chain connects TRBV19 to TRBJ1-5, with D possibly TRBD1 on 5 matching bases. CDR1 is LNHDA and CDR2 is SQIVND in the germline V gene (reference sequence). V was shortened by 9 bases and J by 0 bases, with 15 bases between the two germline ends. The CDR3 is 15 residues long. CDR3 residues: CASRVQVNSNQPQHF. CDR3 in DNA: TGTGCCAGCAGGGTACAGGTCAATAGCAATCAGCCCCAGCATTTT.

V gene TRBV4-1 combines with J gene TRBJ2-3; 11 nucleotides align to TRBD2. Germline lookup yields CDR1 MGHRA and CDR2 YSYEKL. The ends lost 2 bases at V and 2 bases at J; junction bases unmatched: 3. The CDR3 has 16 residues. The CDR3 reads CASSQLLAGVTDTQYF. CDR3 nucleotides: TGCGCCAGCAGCCAATTACTAGCGGGGGTCACAGATACGCAGTATTTT.

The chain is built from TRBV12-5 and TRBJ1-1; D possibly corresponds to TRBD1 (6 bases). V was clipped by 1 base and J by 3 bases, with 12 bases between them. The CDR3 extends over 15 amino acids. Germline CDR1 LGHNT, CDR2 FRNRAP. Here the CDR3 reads CASGLAGAQYTEAFF. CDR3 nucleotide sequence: TGTGCTAGTGGTTTGGCAGGGGCGCAGTACACTGAAGCTTTCTTT.

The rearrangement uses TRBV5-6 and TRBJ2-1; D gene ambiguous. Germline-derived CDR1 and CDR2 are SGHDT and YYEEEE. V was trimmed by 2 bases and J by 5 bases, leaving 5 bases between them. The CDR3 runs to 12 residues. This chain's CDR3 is CASSFGHNEQFF. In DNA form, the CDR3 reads TGTGCCAGCAGCTTCGGTCACAATGAGCAGTTCTTC.

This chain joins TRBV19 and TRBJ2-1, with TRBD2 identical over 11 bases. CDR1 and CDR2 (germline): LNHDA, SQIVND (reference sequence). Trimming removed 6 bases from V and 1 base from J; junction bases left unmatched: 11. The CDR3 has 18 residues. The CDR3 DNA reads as TGTGCCAGTAGCGAGGGTCCGGGACTAGCGGCTTCCTACAATGAGCAGTTCTTC. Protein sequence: CASSEGPGLAASYNEQFF.

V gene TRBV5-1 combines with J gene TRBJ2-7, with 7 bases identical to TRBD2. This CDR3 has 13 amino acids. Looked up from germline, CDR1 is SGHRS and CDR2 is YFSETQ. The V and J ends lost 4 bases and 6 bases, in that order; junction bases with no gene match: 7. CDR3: CASSPAAGREQYF. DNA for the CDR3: TGCGCCAGCAGCCCTGCAGCGGGGCGCGAGCAGTACTTC.

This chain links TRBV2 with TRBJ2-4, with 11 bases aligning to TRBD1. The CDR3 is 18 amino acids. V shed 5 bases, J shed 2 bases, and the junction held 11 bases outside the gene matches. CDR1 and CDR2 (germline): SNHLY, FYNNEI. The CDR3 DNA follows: TGTGCCAGCAGTACTTCCCGGGACAGGGGGATGTCCAAAAACATTCAGTACTTC. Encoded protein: CASSTSRDRGMSKNIQYF.

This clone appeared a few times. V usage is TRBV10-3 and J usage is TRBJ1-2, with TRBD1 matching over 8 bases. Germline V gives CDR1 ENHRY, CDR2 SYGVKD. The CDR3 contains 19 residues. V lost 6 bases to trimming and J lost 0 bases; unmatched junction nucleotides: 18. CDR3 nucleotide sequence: TGTGCCATCAGCTTGAGGTTAGGGACAGGTCAGAATTCTAACTATGGCTACACCTTC. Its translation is CAISLRLGTGQNSNYGYTF.

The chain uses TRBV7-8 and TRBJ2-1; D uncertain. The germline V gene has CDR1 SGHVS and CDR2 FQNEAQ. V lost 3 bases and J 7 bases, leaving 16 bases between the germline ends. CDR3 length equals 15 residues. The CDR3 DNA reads TGTGCCAGCAGCTTGGAGATTGTTAGCTTTAATGAGCAGTTCTTC. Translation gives CASSLEIVSFNEQFF.

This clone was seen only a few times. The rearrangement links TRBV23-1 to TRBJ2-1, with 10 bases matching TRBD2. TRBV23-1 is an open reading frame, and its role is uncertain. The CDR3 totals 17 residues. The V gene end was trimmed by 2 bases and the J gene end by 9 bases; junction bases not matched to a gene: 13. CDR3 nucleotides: TGCGCCAGCAGTCAAGACGGACTAGCGGATAACCAGGGTGAGCAGTTCTTC. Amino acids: CASSQDGLADNQGEQFF.

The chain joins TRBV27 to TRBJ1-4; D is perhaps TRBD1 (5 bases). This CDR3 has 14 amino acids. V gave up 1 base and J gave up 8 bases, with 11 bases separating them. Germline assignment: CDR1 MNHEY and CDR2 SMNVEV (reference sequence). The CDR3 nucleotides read TGTGCCAGCAGTTTATGGGGCCCTGGGGAAAAACTGTTTTTT. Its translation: CASSLWGPGEKLFF.

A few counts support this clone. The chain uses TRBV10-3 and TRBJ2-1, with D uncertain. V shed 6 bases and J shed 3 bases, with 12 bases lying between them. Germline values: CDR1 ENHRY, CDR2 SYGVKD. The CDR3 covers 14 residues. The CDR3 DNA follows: TGTGCCATCAGATTTTCTGACATCTACAATGAGCAGTTCTTC. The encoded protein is CAIRFSDIYNEQFF.

CDR3 amino acids: CASSPTTNPNSPLHF. CDR3 DNA sequence: TGTGCCAGCAGCCCGACGACTAACCCCAATTCACCCCTCCACTTT. This chain joins TRBV9 and TRBJ1-6, with no clear D. Germline-derived CDR1 and CDR2 are SGDLS and YYNGEE. CDR3 length: 15 residues. V gave up 4 bases and J gave up 7 bases, with 15 bases separating them. Full variable domain (missing parts from reference TRBV9 and TRBJ1-6): DSGVTQTPKHLITATGQRVTLRCSPRSGDLSVYWYQQSLDQGLQFLIQYYNGEERAKGNILERFSAQQFPDLHSELNLSSLELGDSALYFCASSPTTNPNSPLHFGNGTRLTVT.